One and the same sample provided the 8 T cell receptor beta chains below, sequenced in a study of PD-L1 blockade in urothelial cancer. Measured with immunoSEQ multiplex PCR; TCRdb has only the in-frame clones, and not every one. The sample lists 25,000 to 35,000 clones; around 86% were seen once. The sample consisted of PBMCs, taken around atezolizumab (anti-PD-L1) treatment. The receptors shown here come from a man in his fifties or sixties with urothelial cancer.

The J gene is TRBJ1-2, the V gene TRBV12-2; the table assigns TRBD1, which was not confirmed against the DNA. TRBV12-2 is noted as a pseudogene. CDR3 length: 13 residues. CDR3 residues: CASRQRDNKGYTF. The CDR3 DNA follows: TGTGCAAGTCGCCAACGAGACAACAAAGGCTACACCTTC.

The V gene is TRBV5-4, the J gene TRBJ1-2, with TRBD1 matching 9 bases. The CDR3 runs 13 residues. Losses at the gene ends were 5 bases for V and 10 bases for J; bases not matched to a gene: 9. CDR1 is SGHNT, CDR2 YYREEE, per germline (reference sequence). This CDR3 is CASRPGQGALYTF. The CDR3, as DNA: TGTGCCAGCAGGCCGGGACAGGGAGCACTCTACACCTTC.

The chain is built from TRBV6-5 and TRBJ2-2, with 7 bases fitting TRBD2. This CDR3 contains 13 residues. CDR1 MNHEY and CDR2 SVGAGI come from the germline V gene. V was pared by 7 bases and J by 5 bases, with 4 bases of the junction left unmatched. This CDR3 reads CASTLAATGELFF. The DNA of the CDR3 is TGTGCCAGCACCCTAGCGGCGACCGGGGAGCTGTTTTTT.

The chain links TRBV16 to TRBJ2-1; possible D gene TRBD1, 6 bases. Trimming shortened V by 2 bases and J by 10 bases, and 6 bases separated the two germline ends. The V gene's germline CDR1 is KGHSY and CDR2 FQNENV. The CDR3 totals 11 residues. The CDR3 DNA reads TGTGCCAGCAGCCAAGGGGGCGAGCAGTTCTTC. The encoded protein is CASSQGGEQFF.

The chain recombines TRBV9 with TRBJ1-1; D is perhaps TRBD1 (5 bases). V lost 4 bases, J lost 1 base, and 11 bases lay in between. The CDR3 totals 14 residues. In germline, CDR1 is SGDLS, CDR2 YYNGEE. CDR3 protein: CASSPSGKNTEAFF. The CDR3 DNA is TGTGCCAGCAGCCCCTCAGGGAAGAACACTGAAGCTTTCTTT. Supplemented by reference TRBV9 and TRBJ1-1, the full variable domain reads DSGVTQTPKHLITATGQRVTLRCSPRSGDLSVYWYQQSLDQGLQFLIQYYNGEERAKGNILERFSAQQFPDLHSELNLSSLELGDSALYFCASSPSGKNTEAFFGQGTRLTVV.

The chain employs TRBV29-1 and TRBJ2-1; D not certain. The CDR3 sequence is 12 residues long. Trimming took off 6 bases at V and 4 bases at J, with 10 bases between the two ends. Germline V lookup: CDR1 SQVTM, CDR2 ANQGSEA. Here the CDR3 DNA reads TGCAGCGTCCCCTACGCTTACAATGAGCAGTTCTTC. Protein product: CSVPYAYNEQFF.

This chain joins TRBV6-5 and TRBJ2-5; tentatively, D is TRBD1 (6 bases). Trimming left V 6 bases short and J 5 bases short, with 16 bases between. The CDR3 covers 14 residues. Looked up from germline, CDR1 is MNHEY and CDR2 is SVGAGI. The CDR3 reads CASRSNQGSETQYF. The DNA for the CDR3 is TGTGCCAGCAGATCAAACCAGGGGTCGGAGACCCAGTACTTC.

This clone was picked up one time. The chain combines TRBV25-1 with TRBJ2-3, with D unclear. Germline CDR1 MGHDK, CDR2 SYGVNS. Trimming cost V 7 bases and J 6 bases, with 11 bases left between them. The CDR3 length is 12 residues. The CDR3 DNA reads as TGTGCCAGCAATTCCCTTTCGGATACGCAGTATTTT. It translates to CASNSLSDTQYF.